This note documents a single TCR beta chain sequence. Its antigen remains unidentified. Sequence at one end of the junction differs from germline and may be a read error. This specimen comes from a study of T cell repertoires in cytomegalovirus infection. Overall study results and limits: Carriage of CMV together with the relevant HLA was identifiable through cumulative public TCR beta family frequency. Dominating the ex vivo response were TCR beta clonotypes that were CMV-specific and HLA-C-restricted.

A single record per CDR3 protein comes from TCRdb applying MiXCR to the reads. The top ten clones hold roughly a sixth of a sample with 160,000 or so distinct CDR3 sequences, 17% of them seen once. The receptor was isolated from a human donor in good health (CMV status not recorded). Some clones in this sample may be carry-over from other donors' samples. The sequenced sample was CD8+ T cells from PBMCs.

The CDR3 region has the DNA TGTGCCAGCAACTTAGCGGGGCAGGCGGGCCAGCCCCAGCATTTT. This translates into CASNLAGQAGQPQHF. The V and J genes are TRBV7-8 and TRBJ1-5; a possible D gene is TRBD1 (5 bases). The CDR3 extends over 15 amino acids. CDR1 is SGHVS and CDR2 is FQNEAQ in the germline V gene.